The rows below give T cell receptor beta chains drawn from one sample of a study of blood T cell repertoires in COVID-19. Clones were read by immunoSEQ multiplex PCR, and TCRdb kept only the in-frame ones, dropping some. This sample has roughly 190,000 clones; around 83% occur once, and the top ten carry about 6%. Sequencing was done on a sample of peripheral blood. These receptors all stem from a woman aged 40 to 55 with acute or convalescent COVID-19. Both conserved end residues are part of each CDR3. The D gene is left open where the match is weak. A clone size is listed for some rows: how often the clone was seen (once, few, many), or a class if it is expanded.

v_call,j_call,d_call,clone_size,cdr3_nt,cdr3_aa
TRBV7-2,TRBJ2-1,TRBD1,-,TGTGCCAGCAGCCCCAGTAGGGGGCGCGATGAGCAGTTCTTC,CASSPSRGRDEQFF
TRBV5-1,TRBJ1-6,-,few,TGCGCCAGCAGCTCTATGGGGGGGGCAGGGTCACCCCTCCACTTT,CASSSMGGAGSPLHF
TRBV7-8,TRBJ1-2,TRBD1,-,TGTGCCAGCAGCTTGGGGGACAGGGGCTCCTATGGCTACACCTTC,CASSLGDRGSYGYTF
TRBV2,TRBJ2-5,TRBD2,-,TGTGCCAGCAGTGGCTTGGCGGGAGGGTTGGAGACCCAGTACTTC,CASSGLAGGLETQYF
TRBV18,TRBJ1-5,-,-,TGTGCCAGCTCACCAGCGGGTCCGCCCCAGCATTTT,CASSPAGPPQHF
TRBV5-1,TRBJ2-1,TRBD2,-,TGCGCCAGCAGCGATAGGACTAGTAAGTACAATGAGCAGTTCTTC,CASSDRTSKYNEQFF
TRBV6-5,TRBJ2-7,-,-,TGTGCCAGCAGTTACTCGAGTGTAGGAGACAGGAGATCATTC,CASSYSSVGDRRSF
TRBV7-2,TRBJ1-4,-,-,TGTGCCAGCAGCTTACTTCGTCAGTCGGGTGGAAAACTGTTTTTT,CASSLLRQSGGKLFF
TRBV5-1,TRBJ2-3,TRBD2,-,TGCGCCAGCAGCCCGAGTCGATCTAGCGGAGACACAGATACGCAGTATTTT,CASSPSRSSGDTDTQYF
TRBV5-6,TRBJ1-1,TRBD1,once,TGTGCCAGCAGCAACAGGGGTGGCACTGAAGCTTTCTTT,CASSNRGGTEAFF
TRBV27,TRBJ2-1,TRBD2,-,TGTGCCAGCAGGCTAGCGGGAGTTCTATACAATGAGCAGTTCTTC,CASRLAGVLYNEQFF
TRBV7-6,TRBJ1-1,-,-,TGTGCCAGCAGCCGTACCCGTGGGCCTCTATCAGAAGCTTTCTTT,CASSRTRGPLSEAFF
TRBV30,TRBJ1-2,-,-,TGTGCCTGGAGTGCCCACGGGGGGAACTATGGCTACACCTTC,CAWSAHGGNYGYTF
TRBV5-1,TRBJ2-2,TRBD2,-,TGCGCCAGCAGCCCGCGGGGGACGAACACCGGGGAGCTGTTTTTT,CASSPRGTNTGELFF
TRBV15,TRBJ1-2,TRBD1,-,TGTGCCACCAGCCGACAGGGAGGCTACACCTTC,CATSRQGGYTF
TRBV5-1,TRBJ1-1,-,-,TGCGCCAGCAGCTTGCCGGGGACTGAAGCTTTCTTT,CASSLPGTEAFF
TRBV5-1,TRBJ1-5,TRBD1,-,TGCGCCAGCAGCTTCGGGACAGGGAAGCAGCCCCAGCATTTT,CASSFGTGKQPQHF
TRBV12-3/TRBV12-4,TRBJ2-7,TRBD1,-,TGTGCCAGCAGTCCACAGGGGCAGTACGAGCAGTACTTC,CASSPQGQYEQYF
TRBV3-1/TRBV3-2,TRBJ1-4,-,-,TGTGCCAGCAGCCAAGACCACTCGGGGGGGGTTGGACGTGAAAAACTGTTTTTT,CASSQDHSGGVGREKLFF
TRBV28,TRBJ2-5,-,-,TGTGCCAGCAGCTACGGGGAGACCCAAGGACAAGAGACCCAGTACTTC,CASSYGETQGQETQYF
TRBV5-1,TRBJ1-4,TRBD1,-,TGCGCCAGCACCCTTTGGGGACAGGTGAATGAAAAACTGTTTTTT,CASTLWGQVNEKLFF
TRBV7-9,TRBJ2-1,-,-,TGTGCCAGCAGCCCCCTTTGGGGGGGGCCCCTCGGGTACAATGAGCAGTTCTTC,CASSPLWGGPLGYNEQFF
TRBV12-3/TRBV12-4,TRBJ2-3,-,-,TGTGCCAGCAGTTTTCAGGATACGCAGTATTTT,CASSFQDTQYF
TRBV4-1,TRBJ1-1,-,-,TGCGCCAGCAGCCAAGAAGGTCGGGAGGACACTGAAGCTTTCTTT,CASSQEGREDTEAFF
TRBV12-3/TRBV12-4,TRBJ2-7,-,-,TGTGCCAGCAGTCAGGGCGGTTTCTACGAGCAGTACTTC,CASSQGGFYEQYF
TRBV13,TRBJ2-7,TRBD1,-,TGTGCCAGCAGCTTTCTACCCGGGACAGGGGCTAGTAATTCCTACGAGCAGTACTTC,CASSFLPGTGASNSYEQYF
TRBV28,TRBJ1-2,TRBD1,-,TGTGCCAGCAGTACGGGACAGATTAACTATGGCTACACCTTC,CASSTGQINYGYTF
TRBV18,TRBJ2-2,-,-,TGTGCCAGCTCACCAACTATTGACGCGAACACCGGGGAGCTGTTTTTT,CASSPTIDANTGELFF
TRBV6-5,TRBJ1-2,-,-,TGTGCCAGCAGCCCCGCACAGGGTTATGGCTACACCTTC,CASSPAQGYGYTF
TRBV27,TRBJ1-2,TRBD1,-,TGTGCCAGCAGACCTTTCCGGGACAGTTGGGATGGCTACACCTTC,CASRPFRDSWDGYTF
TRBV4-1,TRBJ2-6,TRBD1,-,TGCGCCAGCAGCCCAGGACAGGGACCTAGCTCTGGGGCCAACGTCCTGACTTTC,CASSPGQGPSSGANVLTF
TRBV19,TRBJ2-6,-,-,TGTGCCAGTAGTCAGTTGGGGAGCTCTGGGGCCAACGTCCTGACTTTC,CASSQLGSSGANVLTF
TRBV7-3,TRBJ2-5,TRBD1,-,TGTGCCAGCAGCCCCGGGACAGGGAGAGAGACCCAGTACTTC,CASSPGTGRETQYF
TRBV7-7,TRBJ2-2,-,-,TGTGCTAGCAGCTTAGCGGCCGGGGGCGGGGAGCTGTTTTTT,CASSLAAGGGELFF
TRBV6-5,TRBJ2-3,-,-,TGTGCCAGCAGTACAACAGATACGCAGTATTTT,CASSTTDTQYF
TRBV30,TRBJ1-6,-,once,TGTGCCTGGAGTGTAGGGGGTACCAATAATTCACCCCTCCACTTT,CAWSVGGTNNSPLHF
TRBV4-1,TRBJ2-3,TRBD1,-,TGCGCCAGCAGCCGGCTTCAGGGGGACACAGATACGCAGTATTTT,CASSRLQGDTDTQYF
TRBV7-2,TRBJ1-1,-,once,TGTGCCAGCAGCTTAACCGGGACTCGTGGACTGAACACTGAAGCTTTCTTT,CASSLTGTRGLNTEAFF
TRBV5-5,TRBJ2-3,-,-,TGTGCCAGCAGCTTTTTTCCGAGGGCCTTCCACCCCACAGATACGCAGTATTTT,CASSFFPRAFHPTDTQYF
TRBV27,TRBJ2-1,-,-,TGTGCCAGCAGCGTCAAGAGCTCCTACAATGAGCAGTTCTTC,CASSVKSSYNEQFF
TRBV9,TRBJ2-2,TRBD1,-,TGTGCCAGCAGCGTAGCACCAGGCCGGGACAGGAGGACCGGGGAGCTGTTTTTT,CASSVAPGRDRRTGELFF
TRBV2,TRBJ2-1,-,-,TGTGCCAGCAGTGAAATGTCCCCATACAATGAGCAGTTCTTC,CASSEMSPYNEQFF
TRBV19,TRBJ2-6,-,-,TGTGCCAGTATGGGGGGGGGCCCCTCTGGGGCCAACGTCCTGACTTTC,CASMGGGPSGANVLTF
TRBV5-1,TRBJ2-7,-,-,TGCGCCAGCAGGTGGGGGGACGAGCAGTACTTC,CASRWGDEQYF
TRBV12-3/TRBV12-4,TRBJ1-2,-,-,TGTGCCAGCAGCCCTACAGGGATGGATGGCTACACCTTC,CASSPTGMDGYTF
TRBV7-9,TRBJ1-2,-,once,TGTGCCAGCAGCACCGAGGGCGGGCCGATCGAAGGCTACACCTTC,CASSTEGGPIEGYTF
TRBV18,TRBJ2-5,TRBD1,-,TGTGCCAGCTCACCAAGACAGGGACATCAAGAGACCCAGTACTTC,CASSPRQGHQETQYF
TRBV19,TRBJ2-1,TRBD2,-,TGTGCCAGTAGTACGACTAGCGGGGGCTCCTACAATGAGCAGTTCTTC,CASSTTSGGSYNEQFF
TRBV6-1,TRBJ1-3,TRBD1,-,TGTGCCAGCAGTGAGTTGACAGGGAGAAACACCATATATTTT,CASSELTGRNTIYF
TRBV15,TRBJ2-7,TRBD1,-,TGTGCCACCAGCAGAGCGAGGACAGGAGCCTACGAGCAGTACTTC,CATSRARTGAYEQYF
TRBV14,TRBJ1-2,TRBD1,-,TGTGCCAGCAGCCATGAACGGACAGGTCTCTATGGCTACACCTTC,CASSHERTGLYGYTF
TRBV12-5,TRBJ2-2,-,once,TGTGCTAGTTGTTGGATGGCAGGCCACACCGGGGAGCTGTTTTTT,CASCWMAGHTGELFF
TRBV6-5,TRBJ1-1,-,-,TGTGCCAGCATACAGTTAAATATGAACACTGAAGCTTTCTTT,CASIQLNMNTEAFF